One sample yielded the 5 T cell receptor beta chains listed below, sequenced in a study of T cell changes during pregnancy in multiple sclerosis. TCRdb keeps only in-frame clones here, not all; method: immunoSEQ multiplex PCR. The data contain more than 95,000 clones, under 95% of them singletons. Sequenced material: peripheral blood, taken after pregnancy. The origin of the receptors is a female donor with multiple sclerosis, enrolled in a pregnancy study.

The rearrangement uses TRBV5-5 and TRBJ1-5, with unresolved D. V lost 2 bases and J 2 bases, leaving 14 bases between the germline ends. The CDR3 has 16 amino acids. Germline CDR1 and CDR2: SGHKS and YYEKEE (reference sequence). The CDR3 nucleotides read TGTGCCAGCAGCTTTGACCCCTGGCAGGGCAATCAGCCCCAGCATTTT. This sequence encodes CASSFDPWQGNQPQHF.

The CDR3 sequence: CASSPPQGTEGEQYF. The CDR3 nucleotides read TGTGCCAGCTCACCACCGCAGGGGACAGAGGGCGAGCAGTACTTC. This chain uses TRBV18 with TRBJ2-7; 7 bases match TRBD1. The CDR3 is 15 residues long. Unmatched junction bases numbered 8, after V lost 0 bases and J lost 6 bases. The germline gives CDR1 KGHSH, CDR2 LQKENI.

The chain combines TRBV10-1 with TRBJ2-1; TRBD2 aligns across 9 bases. The CDR3 is made up of 22 amino acids. CDR1 is WNHNN, CDR2 SYGVQD, per germline (reference sequence). Germline trimming cut 2 bases from V and 10 bases from J; bases unmatched to any gene: 30. Here the CDR3 DNA reads TGCGCCAGCAGTGAGGGGACTAGCTACGGGAGTTCCTCGAGTGGGGGACAGAAAGAGCAGTTCTTC. Translating gives CASSEGTSYGSSSSGGQKEQFF.

The chain has TRBV6-6 and TRBJ2-7; no clear D. The germline V gene has CDR1 MNHNY and CDR2 SVGAGI (reference sequence). The CDR3 extends over 12 amino acids. Trimming took off 1 base at V and 2 bases at J, with 3 bases between the two ends. Here the CDR3 reads CASSYLAYEQYF. The CDR3 nucleotides read TGTGCCAGCAGTTACTTAGCCTACGAGCAGTACTTC.

This chain joins TRBV28 and TRBJ2-2; 8 positions match TRBD2. In germline, CDR1 is MDHEN, CDR2 SYDVKM. Trimming removed 5 bases from V and 4 bases from J; junction bases left unmatched: 6. The CDR3 has 15 amino acids. This CDR3 reads CASSIGLAGTGELFF. The CDR3 nucleotides are TGTGCCAGCAGTATCGGACTAGCCGGCACCGGGGAGCTGTTTTTT.